This T cell receptor (beta chain) was identified during a study of ipilimumab plus nivolumab after autologous stem cell transplantation. Assay used: immunoSEQ multiplex PCR; TCRdb lists only in-frame clones, some missing. Found here are 77,000 or so clones, 75% to 85% of them singletons; the top ten hold roughly 2%. V shed 8 bases and J shed 7 bases, with 15 bases lying between them. CDR1 is KGHSH, CDR2 LQKENI, per germline. The CDR3 is made up of 14 amino acids. This sequence joins TRBV18 and TRBJ1-6; D possibly corresponds to TRBD1 (6 bases). The TCR comes from a male donor with diffuse large B-cell lymphoma. The sample consisted of PBMCs, taken in a trial of ipilimumab plus nivolumab as post-transplant consolidation. The CDR3 DNA sequence: TGTGCCAGCACAAAGGACAGAGCAAATTCACCCCTCCACTTT. It codes for CASTKDRANSPLHF.